Below, 23 T cell receptor beta chains from the same sample are listed, as sequenced in a study of shared clonotypes between healthy human individuals. The table came from immunoSEQ multiplex PCR; TCRdb's copy has only in-frame clones and leaves some out. The repertoire holds some 1,600,000 clones, with under 99% as singletons. Sequencing used naive CD4+ T cells sorted from blood. Subset defined: CD45RA+ positively selected. The receptors stem from a man younger than 45 in good health.

The rearrangement joins TRBV30 to TRBJ1-3; perhaps TRBD1 as D (5 bases). The germline V gene encodes CDR1 GTSNPN and CDR2 SVGIG (reference sequence). The CDR3 covers 14 residues. The V end was cut by 5 bases, the J end by 4 bases, with 15 bases between. The CDR3 protein is CAWFRGTGGNTIYF. For the CDR3, the DNA is TGTGCCTGGTTTAGGGGCACCGGGGGAAACACCATATATTTT.

The genes are TRBV7-2 and TRBJ2-2; 12 positions agree with TRBD2. The CDR3 has 15 residues. The J segment lost 6 bases and the V segment lost 4 bases, leaving 3 bases of the junction unmatched. Germline-derived CDR1 and CDR2 are SGHTA and FQGNSA. CDR3 sequence (DNA): TGTGCCAGCAGCTCTAGCGGGAGGGCGGCCGGGGAGCTGTTTTTT. It encodes CASSSSGRAAGELFF.

This chain connects TRBV29-1 to TRBJ2-5, with TRBD2 matching 7 bases. CDR1 is SQVTM, CDR2 ANQGSEA, per germline. J lost 0 bases, V lost 8 bases, and 9 bases had no gene match. The length of the CDR3 is 14 residues. CDR3 protein: CSTWGGKYQETQYF. In nucleotides, the CDR3 is TGCAGCACCTGGGGGGGAAAGTACCAAGAGACCCAGTACTTC. Filled out from reference TRBV29-1 and TRBJ2-5, the complete variable domain reads SAVISQKPSRDICQRGTSLTIQCQVDSQVTMMFWYRQQPGQSLTLIATANQGSEATYESGFVIDKFPISRPNLTFSTLTVSNMSPEDSSIYLCSTWGGKYQETQYFGPGTRLLVL.

The chain is built from TRBV28 and TRBJ1-1, with D possibly being TRBD1 (5 bases). The V end lost 5 bases, the J end lost 6 bases, and 10 bases lay between the germline ends. Germline V CDR1 and CDR2: MDHEN, SYDVKM. The CDR3 consists of 12 residues. Here the CDR3 reads CASSATVAEAFF. The CDR3 bases are TGTGCCAGCAGTGCGACAGTCGCTGAAGCTTTCTTT.

The rearrangement links TRBV27 to TRBJ2-7; weak D call: TRBD1 (5 bases). Trimming took off 5 bases at V and 0 bases at J, with 14 bases between the two ends. Per the germline V gene, CDR1 is MNHEY and CDR2 is SMNVEV (reference sequence). The CDR3 is 15 residues long. The CDR3 DNA sequence: TGTGCCAGCAGTCTAGATACAGGACGCTCCTACGAGCAGTACTTC. The encoded protein is CASSLDTGRSYEQYF.

The chain has TRBV7-9 and TRBJ2-7, with 10 bases lining up with TRBD1. The germline V gene has CDR1 SEHNR and CDR2 FQNEAQ (reference sequence). The V and J ends lost 4 bases and 3 bases, in that order; junction bases with no gene match: 3. The CDR3 consists of 14 residues. CDR3 region: CASSWGQGIYEQYF. CDR3 nucleotides: TGTGCCAGCAGCTGGGGACAGGGGATCTACGAGCAGTACTTC.

The genes are TRBV10-2 and TRBJ1-2; TRBD1 is a possible D gene (5 bases). The CDR3 is 14 residues long. In germline, CDR1 is WSHSY, CDR2 SAAADI. The V and J ends lost 3 bases and 4 bases respectively, with 12 bases between them. The DNA for the CDR3 is TGCGCCAGCAGTGAATCGGGACCACTCTATGGCTACACCTTC. Encoded protein: CASSESGPLYGYTF.

This chain connects TRBV7-6 to TRBJ2-7; 10 nucleotides line up with TRBD2. The CDR3 length is 19 residues. V was clipped by 1 base and J by 0 bases; unmatched bases: 12. Germline CDR1 and CDR2: SGHVS and FNYEAQ. CDR3 nucleotides: TGTGCCAGCAGCTTAGTGACTAGCGGGTCAGGCAGCCCCTCCTACGAGCAGTACTTC. Residues: CASSLVTSGSGSPSYEQYF.

The rearrangement links TRBV5-1 to TRBJ2-7; TRBD1 aligns across 8 bases. The CDR3 loop spans 13 amino acids. The ends lost 4 bases at V and 7 bases at J; junction bases unmatched: 7. Germline CDR1 and CDR2: SGHRS and YFSETQ. CDR3 coding DNA: TGCGCCAGCAGCACGACAGGGGTCGGGGAGCAGTACTTC. This translates into CASSTTGVGEQYF.

This chain links TRBV5-1 with TRBJ2-3; unclear D gene. The V end was cut by 1 base, the J end by 4 bases, with 16 bases between. In germline, CDR1 is SGHRS, CDR2 YFSETQ. The CDR3 runs 16 residues. CDR3 protein: CASSLLGVPPSDTQYF. The CDR3 DNA follows: TGCGCCAGCAGCTTGCTCGGCGTCCCCCCATCAGATACGCAGTATTTT.

V and J are TRBV18 and TRBJ1-4; D ambiguous. The CDR3 has 16 residues. V shed 3 bases and J shed 5 bases, with 16 bases lying between them. CDR1 is KGHSH and CDR2 is LQKENI in the germline V gene. CDR3 loop: CASSPTQQLTNEKLFF. The CDR3 DNA reads TGTGCCAGCTCACCGACACAACAGCTAACCAATGAAAAACTGTTTTTT.

This rearrangement joins TRBV9 to TRBJ2-2; D is unresolved. The CDR3 length is 13 residues. Trimming stripped 3 bases from V and 4 bases from J, with 7 bases between. Germline CDR1 is SGDLS and CDR2 is YYNGEE. The CDR3, as DNA: TGTGCCAGCAGCGGGGTTTCCACCGGGGAGCTGTTTTTT. Its protein is CASSGVSTGELFF.

The J gene is TRBJ1-5, the V gene TRBV28, with 8 bases identical to TRBD1. In germline, CDR1 is MDHEN, CDR2 SYDVKM. After removal of 6 bases from V and 6 bases from J, the junction contained 10 bases not matched to a gene. The CDR3 totals 15 residues. This chain's CDR3 is CASRIRQGTSQPQHF. In DNA form, the CDR3 reads TGTGCCAGCAGAATACGACAGGGGACTTCTCAGCCCCAGCATTTT.

Concerning this clone itself: Other DNA sequences in this sample translate to the same CDR3. Here the CDR3 reads CASSVATGELFF. CDR3 sequence (DNA): TGTGCCAGCAGCGTAGCTACCGGGGAGCTGTTTTTT. The chain recombines TRBV9 with TRBJ2-2; D remains ambiguous. The CDR3 spans 12 residues. Deletions cut 0 bases from V and 5 bases from J, with 2 bases between. The V gene's germline CDR1 is SGDLS and CDR2 YYNGEE.

This chain links TRBV2 with TRBJ2-7; D unclear. CDR3 length equals 13 residues. Between the trimmed V and J ends, which lost 2 bases and 3 bases, there was a span of 8 bases. Germline CDR1 SNHLY, CDR2 FYNNEI. Here the CDR3 reads CASSEIGDYEQYF. The CDR3 DNA follows: TGTGCCAGCAGTGAAATCGGAGACTACGAGCAGTACTTC.

Concerning this clone: Other DNA sequences within the sample encode an identical CDR3. The chain uses TRBV28 and TRBJ2-3; D is possibly TRBD2 (5 bases). Trimming left V 1 base short and J 6 bases short, with 5 bases between. The CDR3 loop spans 12 amino acids. In germline, CDR1 is MDHEN, CDR2 SYDVKM. CDR3 in amino acids: CASSLSGDTQYF. The CDR3 bases are TGTGCCAGCAGTTTATCGGGGGATACGCAGTATTTT.

This sequence joins TRBV7-6 and TRBJ1-2; no clear D gene. The CDR3 contains 17 residues. V gave up 0 bases and J gave up 0 bases, with 14 bases separating them. Per germline, CDR1 SGHVS and CDR2 FNYEAQ. The CDR3 is CASSLAGVAEANYGYTF. The CDR3 DNA reads as TGTGCCAGCAGCTTAGCCGGAGTGGCAGAAGCTAACTATGGCTACACCTTC. The whole variable domain, remainder taken from reference TRBV7-6 and TRBJ1-2, is GAGVSQSPRYKVTKRGQDVALRCDPISGHVSLYWYRQALGQGPEFLTYFNYEAQQDKSGLPNDRFSAERPEGSISTLTIQRTEQRDSAMYRCASSLAGVAEANYGYTFGSGTRLTVV.

The rearrangement joins TRBV7-9 to TRBJ2-1; no firm D call. Germline loops: CDR1 SEHNR, CDR2 FQNEAQ (reference sequence). The CDR3 has 16 residues. Trimming took off 5 bases at V and 4 bases at J, with 18 bases between the two ends. The CDR3: CASSRPSGEKYNEQFF. Written as DNA, the CDR3 is TGTGCCAGCAGCCGCCCCTCGGGCGAAAAATACAATGAGCAGTTCTTC.

The gene calls are TRBV18 and TRBJ2-7; TRBD1 aligns across 7 bases. Germline assignment: CDR1 KGHSH and CDR2 LQKENI. Losses at the gene ends were 5 bases for V and 4 bases for J; bases not matched to a gene: 8. The CDR3 has 14 residues. The CDR3 reads CASSATGEPYEQYF. The CDR3 region has the DNA TGTGCCAGCTCAGCCACAGGGGAACCTTACGAGCAGTACTTC.

The chain employs TRBV9 and TRBJ2-3; 7 nucleotides line up with TRBD2. This CDR3 is built from 17 residues. The germline gives CDR1 SGDLS, CDR2 YYNGEE. With V trimmed by 0 bases and J by 4 bases, 11 bases remained unmatched. The CDR3 coding sequence is TGTGCCAGCAGCGTAGTTCCGGCGGGAGCTGCCCCAGATACGCAGTATTTT. Translation: CASSVVPAGAAPDTQYF.

The chain uses TRBV27 and TRBJ2-7; 7 positions match TRBD2. Losses at the gene ends were 2 bases for V and 3 bases for J; bases not matched to a gene: 4. The CDR3 is made up of 14 amino acids. CDR1 and CDR2 from the germline V gene are MNHEY and SMNVEV (reference sequence). The CDR3 loop is CASSLAGDFYEQYF. CDR3 nucleotides: TGTGCCAGCAGTTTAGCGGGAGATTTCTACGAGCAGTACTTC.

This sequence joins TRBV29-1 and TRBJ1-3; D not certain. V lost 5 bases and J 0 bases, leaving 11 bases between the germline ends. Germline CDR1 and CDR2: SQVTM and ANQGSEA. The CDR3 extends over 14 amino acids. The CDR3 spells CSVRSGGSGNTIYF. CDR3 coding DNA: TGCAGCGTTCGTTCGGGAGGCTCTGGAAACACCATATATTTT.

The CDR3 region is CASKTGVGQPQHF. Here the CDR3 DNA reads TGTGCCAGCAAGACAGGGGTAGGTCAGCCCCAGCATTTT. The V and J genes are TRBV21-1 and TRBJ1-5; the table's D call TRBD1 went unverified against the DNA. TRBV21-1 is described as a pseudogene. There are 13 residues in the CDR3.